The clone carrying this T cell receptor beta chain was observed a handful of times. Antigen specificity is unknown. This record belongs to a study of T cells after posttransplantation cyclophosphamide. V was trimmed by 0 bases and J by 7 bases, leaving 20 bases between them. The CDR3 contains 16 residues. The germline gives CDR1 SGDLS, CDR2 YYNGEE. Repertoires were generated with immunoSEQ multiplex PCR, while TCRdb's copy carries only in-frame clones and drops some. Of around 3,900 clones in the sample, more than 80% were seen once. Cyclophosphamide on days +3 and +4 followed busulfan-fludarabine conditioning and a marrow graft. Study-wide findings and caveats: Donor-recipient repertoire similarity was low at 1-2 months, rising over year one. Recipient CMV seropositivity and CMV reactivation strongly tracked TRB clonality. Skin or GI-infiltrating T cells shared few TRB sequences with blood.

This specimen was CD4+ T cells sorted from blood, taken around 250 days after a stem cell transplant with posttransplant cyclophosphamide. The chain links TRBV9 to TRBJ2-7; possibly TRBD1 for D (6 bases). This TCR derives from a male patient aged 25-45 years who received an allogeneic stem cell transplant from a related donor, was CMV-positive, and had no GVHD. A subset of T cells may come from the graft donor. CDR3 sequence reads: CASSVATGTGLDEQYF. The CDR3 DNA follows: TGTGCCAGCAGCGTAGCTACAGGGACGGGGCTAGATGAGCAGTACTTC.